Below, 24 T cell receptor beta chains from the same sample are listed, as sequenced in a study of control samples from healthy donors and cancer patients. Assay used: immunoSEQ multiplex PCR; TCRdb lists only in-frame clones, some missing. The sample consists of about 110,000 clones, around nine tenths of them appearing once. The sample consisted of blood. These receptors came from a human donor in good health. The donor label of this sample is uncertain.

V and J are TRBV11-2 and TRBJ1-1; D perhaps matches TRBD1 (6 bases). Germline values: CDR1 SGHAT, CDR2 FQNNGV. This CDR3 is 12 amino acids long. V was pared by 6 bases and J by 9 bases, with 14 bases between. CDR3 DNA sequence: TGTGCCAGCAGTCGACGGGACACGCAAGCTTTCTTT. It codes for CASSRRDTQAFF.

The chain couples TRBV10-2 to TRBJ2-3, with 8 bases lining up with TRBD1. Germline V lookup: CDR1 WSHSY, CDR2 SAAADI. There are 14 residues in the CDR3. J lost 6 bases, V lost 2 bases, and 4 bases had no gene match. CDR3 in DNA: TGCGCCAGCAGTGAGCCACGGACAGGGGATACGCAGTATTTT. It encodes CASSEPRTGDTQYF.

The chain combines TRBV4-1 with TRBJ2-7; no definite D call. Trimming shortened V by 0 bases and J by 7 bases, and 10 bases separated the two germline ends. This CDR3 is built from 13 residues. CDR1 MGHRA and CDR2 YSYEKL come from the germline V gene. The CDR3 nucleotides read TGCGCCAGCAGCCAAGATTCCTTCTTTGAGCAGTACTTC. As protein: CASSQDSFFEQYF.

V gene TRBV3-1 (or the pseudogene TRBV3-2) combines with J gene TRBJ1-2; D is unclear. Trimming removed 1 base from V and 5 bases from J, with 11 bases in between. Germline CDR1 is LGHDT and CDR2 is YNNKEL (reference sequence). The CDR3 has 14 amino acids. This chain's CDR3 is CASSQAATPYGYTF. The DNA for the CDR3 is TGTGCCAGCAGCCAAGCTGCGACGCCTTATGGCTACACCTTC.

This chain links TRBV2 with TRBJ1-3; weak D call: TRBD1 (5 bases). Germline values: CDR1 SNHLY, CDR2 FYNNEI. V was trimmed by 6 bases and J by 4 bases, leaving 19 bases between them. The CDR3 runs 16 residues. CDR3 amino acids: CASSVSGIVSGNTIYF. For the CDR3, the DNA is TGTGCCAGCAGCGTGTCAGGGATAGTCTCGGGAAACACCATATATTTT.

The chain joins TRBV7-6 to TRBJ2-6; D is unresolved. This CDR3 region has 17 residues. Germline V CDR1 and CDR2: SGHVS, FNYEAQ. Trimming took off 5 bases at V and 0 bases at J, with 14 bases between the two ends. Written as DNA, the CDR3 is TGTGCCAGCAGCCCCCTTGACACGTTCTCTGGGGCCAACGTCCTGACTTTC. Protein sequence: CASSPLDTFSGANVLTF.

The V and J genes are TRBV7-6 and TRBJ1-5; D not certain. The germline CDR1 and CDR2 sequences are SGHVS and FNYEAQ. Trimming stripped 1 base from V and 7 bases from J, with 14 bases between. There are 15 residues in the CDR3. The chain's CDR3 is CASSLDPGDRQPQHF. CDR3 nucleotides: TGTGCCAGCAGCTTAGATCCAGGAGATAGGCAGCCCCAGCATTTT. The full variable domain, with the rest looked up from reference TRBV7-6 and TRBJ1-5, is GAGVSQSPRYKVTKRGQDVALRCDPISGHVSLYWYRQALGQGPEFLTYFNYEAQQDKSGLPNDRFSAERPEGSISTLTIQRTEQRDSAMYRCASSLDPGDRQPQHFGDGTRLSIL.

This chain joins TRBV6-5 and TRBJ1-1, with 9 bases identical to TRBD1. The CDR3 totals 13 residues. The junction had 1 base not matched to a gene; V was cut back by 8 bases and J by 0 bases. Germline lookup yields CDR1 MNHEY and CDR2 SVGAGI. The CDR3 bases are TGTGCCAGCGGACAGGGGATGAACACTGAAGCTTTCTTT. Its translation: CASGQGMNTEAFF.

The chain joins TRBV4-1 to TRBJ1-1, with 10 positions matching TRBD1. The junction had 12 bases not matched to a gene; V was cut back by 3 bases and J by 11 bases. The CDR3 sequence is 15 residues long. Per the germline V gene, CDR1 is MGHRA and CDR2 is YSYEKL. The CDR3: CASSHLRQGAQIAFF. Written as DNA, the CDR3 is TGCGCCAGCAGCCATCTTAGACAGGGGGCGCAAATTGCTTTCTTT.

CDR3 sequence (DNA): TGTGCCAGCAGCTTAGCCATGGGACAGGCGCTTCGGGATTATGGCTACACCTTC. Translation gives CASSLAMGQALRDYGYTF. The chain couples TRBV7-8 to TRBJ1-2; the match to TRBD1 covers 8 bases. V lost 0 bases, J lost 5 bases, and 14 bases stayed unmatched. The germline gives CDR1 SGHVS, CDR2 FQNEAQ. This CDR3 spans 18 amino acids.

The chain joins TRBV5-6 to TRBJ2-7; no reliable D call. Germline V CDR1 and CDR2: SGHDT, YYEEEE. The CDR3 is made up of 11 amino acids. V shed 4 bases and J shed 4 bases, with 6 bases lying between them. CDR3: CASSRPYEQYF. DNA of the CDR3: TGTGCCAGCAGCCGCCCATACGAGCAGTACTTC.

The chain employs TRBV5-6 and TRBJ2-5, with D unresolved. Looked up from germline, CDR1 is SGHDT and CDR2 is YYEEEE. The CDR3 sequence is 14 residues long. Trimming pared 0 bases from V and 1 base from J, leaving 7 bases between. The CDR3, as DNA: TGTGCCAGCAGCTTGGTAGGGATCCAAGAGACCCAGTACTTC. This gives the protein CASSLVGIQETQYF.

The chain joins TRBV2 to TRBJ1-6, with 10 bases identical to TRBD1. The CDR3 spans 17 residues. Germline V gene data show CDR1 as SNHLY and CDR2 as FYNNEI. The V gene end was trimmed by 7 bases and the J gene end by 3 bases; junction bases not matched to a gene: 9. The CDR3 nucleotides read TGTGCCAGCATCAAGGACAGGGGGGTGCTCTATAATTCACCCCTCCACTTT. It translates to CASIKDRGVLYNSPLHF.

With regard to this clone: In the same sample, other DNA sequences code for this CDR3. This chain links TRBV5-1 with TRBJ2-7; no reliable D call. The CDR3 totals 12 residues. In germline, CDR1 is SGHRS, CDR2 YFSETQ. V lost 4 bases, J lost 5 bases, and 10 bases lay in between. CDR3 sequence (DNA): TGCGCCAGCAGCCTTCCAAGCAACGAGCAGTACTTC. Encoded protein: CASSLPSNEQYF.

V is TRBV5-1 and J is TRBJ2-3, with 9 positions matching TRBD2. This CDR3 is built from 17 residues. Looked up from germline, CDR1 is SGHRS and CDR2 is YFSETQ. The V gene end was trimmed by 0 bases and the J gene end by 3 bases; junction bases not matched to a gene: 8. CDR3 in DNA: TGCGCCAGCAGCTTGGCCGTAGGCGGGGGGGCAACAGATACGCAGTATTTT. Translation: CASSLAVGGGATDTQYF.

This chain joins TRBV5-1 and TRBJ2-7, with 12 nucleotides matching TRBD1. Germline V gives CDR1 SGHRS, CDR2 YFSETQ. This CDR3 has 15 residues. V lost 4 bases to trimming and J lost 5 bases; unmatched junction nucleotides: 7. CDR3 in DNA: TGCGCCAGCAGCCGGGACGGGACAGGGGGCGACGAGCAGTACTTC. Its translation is CASSRDGTGGDEQYF.

In DNA form, the CDR3 reads TGTGCCAGCAGGAGGGGAGTAAGTGGAAACACCATATATTTT. Translating gives CASRRGVSGNTIYF. The chain combines TRBV13 with TRBJ1-3, with D perhaps TRBD1 (5 bases). CDR1 and CDR2 from the germline V gene are PRHDT and FYEKMQ (reference sequence). V shed 6 bases and J shed 3 bases, with 12 bases lying between them. The CDR3 covers 14 residues.

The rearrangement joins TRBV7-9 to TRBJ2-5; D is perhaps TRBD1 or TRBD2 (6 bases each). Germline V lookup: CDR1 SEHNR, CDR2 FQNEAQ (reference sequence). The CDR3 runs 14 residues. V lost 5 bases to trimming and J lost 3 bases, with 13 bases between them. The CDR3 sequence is CASSQRGAEETQYF. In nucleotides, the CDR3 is TGTGCCAGCAGCCAAAGGGGGGCTGAAGAGACCCAGTACTTC. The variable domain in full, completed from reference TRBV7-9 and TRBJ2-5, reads DTGVSQNPRHKITKRGQNVTFRCDPISEHNRLYWYRQTLGQGPEFLTYFQNEAQLEKSRLLSDRFSAERPKGSFSTLEIQRTEQGDSAMYLCASSQRGAEETQYFGPGTRLLVL.

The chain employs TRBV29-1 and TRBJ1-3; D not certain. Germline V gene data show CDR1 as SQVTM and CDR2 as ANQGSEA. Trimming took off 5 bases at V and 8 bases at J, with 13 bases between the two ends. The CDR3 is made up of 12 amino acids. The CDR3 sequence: CSVHGNRDTIYF. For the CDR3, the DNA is TGCAGCGTTCACGGCAATAGGGACACCATATATTTT.

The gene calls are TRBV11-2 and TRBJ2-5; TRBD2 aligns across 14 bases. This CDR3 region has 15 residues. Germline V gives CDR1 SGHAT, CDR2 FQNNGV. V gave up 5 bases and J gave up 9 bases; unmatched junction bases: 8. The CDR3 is CASSPTSGGAESQYF. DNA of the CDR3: TGTGCCAGCAGCCCGACTAGCGGGGGGGCAGAATCCCAGTACTTC.

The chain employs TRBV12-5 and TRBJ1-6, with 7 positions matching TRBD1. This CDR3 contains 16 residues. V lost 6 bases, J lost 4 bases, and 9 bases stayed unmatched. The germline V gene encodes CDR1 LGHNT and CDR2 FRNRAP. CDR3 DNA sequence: TGTGCTAGTGGGCTGAGGACAGGACGATATAATTCACCCCTCCACTTT. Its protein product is CASGLRTGRYNSPLHF.

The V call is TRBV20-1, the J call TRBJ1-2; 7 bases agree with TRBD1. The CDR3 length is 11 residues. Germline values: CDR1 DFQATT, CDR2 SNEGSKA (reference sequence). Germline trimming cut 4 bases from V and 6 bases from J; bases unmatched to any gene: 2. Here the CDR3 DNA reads TGCAGTGCTAATACAGGGGATGGCTACACCTTC. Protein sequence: CSANTGDGYTF.

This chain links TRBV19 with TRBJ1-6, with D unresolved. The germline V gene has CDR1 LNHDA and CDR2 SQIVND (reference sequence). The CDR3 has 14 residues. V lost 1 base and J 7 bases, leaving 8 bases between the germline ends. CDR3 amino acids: CASSIAGINSPLHF. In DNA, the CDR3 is TGTGCCAGTAGTATAGCCGGGATCAATTCACCCCTCCACTTT.

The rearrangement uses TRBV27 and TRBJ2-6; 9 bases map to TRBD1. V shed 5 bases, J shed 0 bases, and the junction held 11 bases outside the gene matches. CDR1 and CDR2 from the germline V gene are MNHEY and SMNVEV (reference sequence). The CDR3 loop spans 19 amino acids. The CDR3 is CASSTLQGALLSGANVLTF. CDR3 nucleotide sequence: TGTGCCAGCAGTACCCTACAGGGGGCCTTACTCTCTGGGGCCAACGTCCTGACTTTC.